The 27 T cell receptor beta chains listed next were all sequenced from one sample in a study of early T cells in non-severe SARS-CoV-2 infection. TCRdb redid the calling of the 5' RACE reads with MiXCR, one entry per CDR3 protein. The sample lists 25,000 to 30,000 distinct CDR3 sequences, around 5.3% occurring once. The sample taken for sequencing was whole blood. The receptors derive from an adult who was a healthcare worker with PCR-confirmed SARS-CoV-2 infection or an uninfected control (not recorded which).

This clonotype was detected only a few times. The J gene is TRBJ2-7, the V gene TRBV11-2; TRBD1 or TRBD2 may be the D gene (6 bases each). Germline V CDR1 and CDR2: SGHAT, FQNNGV. CDR3 size: 15 residues. The ends were cut back, 5 bases at V and 3 bases at J, with 17 bases in the middle. The CDR3 loop reads CASSPPRGPSYEQYF. The CDR3 region has the DNA TGTGCCAGCAGCCCCCCCCGGGGGCCGAGCTACGAGCAGTACTTC.

This clonotype qualifies as medium-sized. The chain combines TRBV7-9 with TRBJ2-1; 13 bases match TRBD2. Germline CDR1 reads SEHNR; CDR2 reads FQNEAQ (reference sequence). Trimming at V came to 8 bases and at J to 7 bases, leaving 5 bases not matched to a gene. The CDR3 is 14 residues long. This CDR3 is CASGTSGRGNEQFF. The CDR3 DNA is TGTGCCAGCGGAACTAGCGGGAGGGGAAATGAGCAGTTCTTC. Full variable domain (remainder filled in from reference TRBV7-9 and TRBJ2-1): DTGVSQNPRHKITKRGQNVTFRCDPISEHNRLYWYRQTLGQGPEFLTYFQNEAQLEKSRLLSDRFSAERPKGSFSTLEIQRTEQGDSAMYLCASGTSGRGNEQFFGPGTRLTVL.

By sample share, this clonotype is medium-sized. The genes are TRBV20-1 and TRBJ2-1, with TRBD2 matching 7 bases. V lost 1 base and J lost 1; bases outside the gene matches: 7. CDR3 length equals 16 residues. In germline, CDR1 is DFQATT, CDR2 SNEGSKA (reference sequence). CDR3 amino acids: CSARVRTSASYNEQFF. DNA for the CDR3: TGCAGTGCTAGAGTCCGAACTAGCGCATCCTACAATGAGCAGTTCTTC.

In its sample, this clonotype was seen many times. This sequence joins TRBV12-3 or TRBV12-4 and TRBJ1-1; D gene unclear. Trimming cost V 6 bases and J 4 bases, with 12 bases left between them. CDR3 length equals 13 residues. Written as DNA, the CDR3 is TGTGCCAGCAGGCCCGGGTCCGGCACTGAAGCTTTCTTT. It is translated as CASRPGSGTEAFF.

This clonotype has a handful of counts. V usage is TRBV2 and J usage is TRBJ2-3, with 7 bases identical to TRBD1. CDR1 is SNHLY and CDR2 is FYNNEI in the germline V gene. V shed 4 bases, J shed 1 base, and the junction held 8 bases outside the gene matches. The CDR3 extends over 16 amino acids. CDR3 DNA sequence: TGTGCCAGCAGTGCCACAGGGGCGCGGGGCACAGATACGCAGTATTTT. Translated, it gives CASSATGARGTDTQYF.

This clonotype was seen at least ten times. The CDR3 sequence is CASSELAAASGPYNEQFF. The CDR3 coding sequence is TGCGCCAGCAGTGAATTAGCGGCGGCTAGCGGGCCGTACAATGAGCAGTTCTTC. The chain carries TRBV10-2 and TRBJ2-1, with 8 bases lining up with TRBD2. The germline gives CDR1 WSHSY, CDR2 SAAADI. The CDR3 runs 18 residues. Trimming cost V 3 bases and J 4 bases; bases outside gene matches: 14.

Many counts were recorded for this clonotype. The J gene is TRBJ2-3, the V gene TRBV6-5; perhaps D is TRBD1 or TRBD2 (6 bases each). V lost 0 bases and J 1 base, leaving 23 bases between the germline ends. The CDR3 extends over 20 amino acids. Germline-derived CDR1 and CDR2 are MNHEY and SVGAGI. The CDR3 is CASSYSLPWERGVGTDTQYF. CDR3 DNA sequence: TGTGCCAGCAGTTACTCCCTTCCGTGGGAGAGGGGGGTCGGCACAGATACGCAGTATTTT.

This sequence joins TRBV7-6 and TRBJ2-1; 8 bases agree with TRBD2. Germline loops: CDR1 SGHVS, CDR2 FNYEAQ. J gave up 0 bases and V 2 bases, and 6 bases lay outside the gene matches. The CDR3 length is 17 residues. The CDR3 is CASSLNPGGSSYNEQFF. For the CDR3, the DNA is TGTGCCAGCAGCTTAAACCCGGGGGGGAGCTCCTACAATGAGCAGTTCTTC.

The chain links TRBV11-2 to TRBJ2-3; 9 nucleotides align to TRBD1. CDR3 size: 15 residues. J lost 2 bases, V lost 5 bases, and 5 bases had no gene match. In germline, CDR1 is SGHAT, CDR2 FQNNGV. The CDR3 region is CASSPDRGVTDTQYF. The CDR3 nucleotides are TGTGCCAGCAGCCCCGACAGGGGGGTCACAGATACGCAGTATTTT.

This clonotype occurred many times. Compared with germline, one end of the junction differs, possibly owing to a read error. The chain is built from TRBV12-3 or TRBV12-4 and TRBJ1-2; D is ambiguous. The CDR3 extends over 11 amino acids. The CDR3 DNA is TGTGCCAGCAATGCCGGGCCCCATGTAGACTTC. It is translated as CASNAGPHVDF.

The CDR3 DNA sequence: TGTGCCAGCAGTTCCGCCCTCGGGGGTGTTTGGGATACGCAGTATTTT. The encoded protein is CASSSALGGVWDTQYF. This rearrangement joins TRBV28 to TRBJ2-3; D might be TRBD2 (6 bases). V was trimmed by 4 bases and J by 6 bases, leaving 20 bases between them. CDR1 is MDHEN, CDR2 SYDVKM, per germline. The CDR3 has 16 residues.

This clonotype was picked up many times. This chain connects TRBV20-1 to TRBJ2-3; 11 nucleotides line up with TRBD2. CDR3 size: 16 residues. The V gene end was trimmed by 4 bases and the J gene end by 6 bases; junction bases not matched to a gene: 12. CDR1 is DFQATT, CDR2 SNEGSKA, per germline (reference sequence). The CDR3 region has the DNA TGCAGTGCTAACCAACTAGCGGGGGCCGTGGGGGATACGCAGTATTTT. Amino acids: CSANQLAGAVGDTQYF.

The chain has TRBV2 and TRBJ2-5, with D unclear. Trimming took 5 bases from V and 1 from J, leaving 14 bases between them. The germline gives CDR1 SNHLY, CDR2 FYNNEI. The CDR3 is 15 residues long. Written as DNA, the CDR3 is TGTGCCAGCAGTAAAGGGTCTGGGTCCCAAGAGACCCAGTACTTC. Amino acids: CASSKGSGSQETQYF.

This clonotype occurred many times. The chain joins TRBV18 to TRBJ1-2; no clear D. The V end lost 1 base, the J end lost 5 bases, and 8 bases lay between the germline ends. CDR3 size: 13 residues. From germline, CDR1 is KGHSH and CDR2 LQKENI. The CDR3 here is CASSPQPGYGYTF. For the CDR3, the DNA is TGTGCCAGCTCACCACAACCTGGTTATGGCTACACCTTC.

In this sample, this clonotype turned up many times. The V call is TRBV5-4, the J call TRBJ2-1; D might be TRBD1 or TRBD2, each matching 5 bases. Trimming took 0 bases from V and 8 from J, leaving 15 bases between them. The CDR3 runs to 15 residues. CDR1 and CDR2 (germline): SGHNT, YYREEE (reference sequence). CDR3 nucleotide sequence: TGTGCCAGCAGCTTGGACGGGGCCCTGGGGGATGAGCAGTTCTTC. It yields the protein CASSLDGALGDEQFF.

This clonotype was observed at least ten times. The rearrangement uses TRBV7-2 and TRBJ1-1; TRBD1 is a possible D gene (6 bases). The CDR3 extends over 17 amino acids. The germline V and J ends were trimmed by 5 bases and 0 bases, with 19 bases remaining between them. Per germline, CDR1 SGHTA and CDR2 FQGNSA. The CDR3 coding sequence is TGTGCCAGCAGCCCGGGACACCTTGGGGTTATGAACACTGAAGCTTTCTTT. Translated: CASSPGHLGVMNTEAFF.

The chain links TRBV11-2 to TRBJ2-1; D is unclear. Per germline, CDR1 SGHAT and CDR2 FQNNGV. V was cut by 5 bases and J by 8 bases, with 7 bases left in between. This CDR3 contains 11 residues. The CDR3 DNA follows: TGTGCCAGCAGCCACAGCTATGAGCAGTTCTTC. This translates into CASSHSYEQFF.

This clonotype was seen many times. The V and J genes are TRBV6-6 and TRBJ2-5; 8 bases are shared with TRBD1. CDR3 size: 14 residues. Looked up from germline, CDR1 is MNHNY and CDR2 is SVGAGI (reference sequence). V gave up 6 bases and J gave up 2 bases; unmatched junction bases: 5. The CDR3 loop is CASRPDRGQETQYF. The CDR3, as DNA: TGTGCCAGCAGACCCGACAGGGGACAAGAGACCCAGTACTTC.

This clonotype was seen only a few times. The V call is TRBV3-1, the J call TRBJ2-1, with 9 bases identical to TRBD2. Germline loops: CDR1 LGHDT, CDR2 YNNKEL (reference sequence). The CDR3 has 17 residues. Trimming removed 1 base from V and 2 bases from J; junction bases left unmatched: 6. The CDR3 sequence: CASSQGRSGSAYNEQFF. The CDR3 coding sequence is TGTGCCAGCAGCCAAGGCCGTAGCGGGAGTGCCTACAATGAGCAGTTCTTC.

This clonotype was recorded many times. The chain joins TRBV7-2 to TRBJ2-7; D might be TRBD2 (6 bases). V lost 7 bases, J lost 9 bases, and 22 bases lay in between. The length of the CDR3 is 14 residues. CDR1 SGHTA and CDR2 FQGNSA come from the germline V gene. CDR3: CASNPTGLPAVQYF. Here the CDR3 DNA reads TGTGCCAGCAACCCAACGGGACTTCCCGCGGTGCAGTACTTC.

This clonotype has ten or more counts. The rearrangement joins TRBV10-2 to TRBJ2-3, with no clear D. CDR3 size: 12 residues. Germline V CDR1 and CDR2: WSHSY, SAAADI. V was pared by 10 bases and J by 1 base, with 9 bases between. The CDR3 DNA follows: TGCGCCACCAAGTCGGGCACAGATACGCAGTATTTT. Protein: CATKSGTDTQYF.

This clonotype was counted many times. V usage is TRBV2 and J usage is TRBJ2-5, with D possibly matching TRBD2 (6 bases). Trimming took off 4 bases at V and 0 bases at J, with 9 bases between the two ends. The germline CDR1 and CDR2 sequences are SNHLY and FYNNEI. This CDR3 has 14 amino acids. The CDR3 DNA reads TGTGCCAGCAGTGGCGGGACTCACCAAGAGACCCAGTACTTC. It encodes CASSGGTHQETQYF.

In its sample, this clonotype is medium-sized (0.01 to 0.1%). V and J are TRBV30 and TRBJ2-4; 11 bases map to TRBD2. V trimming: 2 bases; J trimming: 15 bases; junction bases outside the gene matches: 9. Per the germline V gene, CDR1 is GTSNPN and CDR2 is SVGIG (reference sequence). CDR3 size: 13 residues. CDR3 region: CAWSPELAGEVYF. The CDR3 region has the DNA TGTGCCTGGAGTCCGGAACTAGCGGGAGAAGTGTACTTC.

A few counts support this clonotype. The chain employs TRBV11-2 and TRBJ2-7, with D perhaps TRBD2 (5 bases). V shed 3 bases and J shed 6 bases, with 12 bases lying between them. The CDR3 covers 13 residues. CDR1 is SGHAT, CDR2 FQNNGV, per germline. The CDR3 bases are TGTGCCAGCAGCTTTCTTTCCCGGGGCGAGCAGTACTTC. Protein: CASSFLSRGEQYF.

This clonotype was seen ten or more times. V gene TRBV29-1 combines with J gene TRBJ2-5; a possible D gene is TRBD2 (7 bases). The CDR3 spans 12 residues. Trimming took 5 bases from V and 4 from J, leaving 11 bases between them. CDR1 is SQVTM, CDR2 ANQGSEA, per germline. CDR3 region: CSVQRGGETQYF. CDR3 DNA: TGCAGCGTTCAGAGGGGGGGAGAGACCCAGTACTTC.

This clonotype was recorded at least ten times. As DNA, the CDR3 is TGTGCCAGCAGTCTCAGGGGGCGCGGGTACGAGCAGTACTTC. It is translated as CASSLRGRGYEQYF. This rearrangement joins TRBV28 to TRBJ2-7; 8 nucleotides align to TRBD1. Germline V lookup: CDR1 MDHEN, CDR2 SYDVKM. After removal of 5 bases from V and 4 bases from J, the junction contained 7 bases not matched to a gene. CDR3 length: 14 amino acids.

The rearrangement joins TRBV5-6 to TRBJ1-3; the D is unclear. Per germline, CDR1 SGHDT and CDR2 YYEEEE. Trimming pared 3 bases from V and 0 bases from J, leaving 10 bases between. This CDR3 is built from 15 residues. DNA of the CDR3: TGTGCCAGCAGCTCGCGGAGGGTCTCTGGAAACACCATATATTTT. Translation gives CASSSRRVSGNTIYF.